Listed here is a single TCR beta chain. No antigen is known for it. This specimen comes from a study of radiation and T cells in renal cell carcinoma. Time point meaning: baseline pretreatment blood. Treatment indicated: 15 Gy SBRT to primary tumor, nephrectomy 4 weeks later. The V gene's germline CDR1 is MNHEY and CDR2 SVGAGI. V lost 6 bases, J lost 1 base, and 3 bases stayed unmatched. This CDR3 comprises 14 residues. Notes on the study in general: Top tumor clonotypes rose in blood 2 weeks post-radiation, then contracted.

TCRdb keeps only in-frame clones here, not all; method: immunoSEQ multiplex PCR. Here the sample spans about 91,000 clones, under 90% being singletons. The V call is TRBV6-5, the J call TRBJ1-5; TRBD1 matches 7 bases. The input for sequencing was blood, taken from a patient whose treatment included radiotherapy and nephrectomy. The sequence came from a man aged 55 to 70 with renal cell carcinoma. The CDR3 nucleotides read TGTGCCAGCAGCGGGGGACAGAGCAATCAGCCCCAGCATTTT. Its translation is CASSGGQSNQPQHF.